Listed here are 9 T cell receptor beta chains from one sample, sequenced in a study of blood T cell repertoires in COVID-19 (TCRdb year 2020). Library prep was done by the immunoSEQ multiplex PCR assay. TCRdb holds this immuneACCESS table with in-frame rearrangements only. Some clones are missing; in checked studies, unresolved V genes explain under half, and the rest has no known cause. The sample yields around 26,000 clones; about 88% were counted once. Around 4.6% of the sample rests with the top ten. Source material: peripheral blood. Receptors originate from a man between 65 and 85 years old with active COVID-19.

The rearrangement joins TRBV10-3 to TRBJ2-3; 8 bases align to TRBD2. The V gene end was trimmed by 5 bases and the J gene end by 4 bases; junction bases not matched to a gene: 8. Germline V lookup: CDR1 ENHRY, CDR2 SYGVKD. The CDR3 is made up of 15 amino acids. The CDR3 reads CAISSGTRPPDTQYF. CDR3 coding DNA: TGTGCCATCAGTTCCGGGACTAGACCGCCAGATACGCAGTATTTT.

This chain connects TRBV25-1 to TRBJ1-6; D unclear. CDR3 length: 11 amino acids. Germline-derived CDR1 and CDR2 are MGHDK and SYGVNS. Deletions cut 1 base from V and 14 bases from J, with 6 bases between. The CDR3 loop reads CASSESGTLHF. The CDR3 DNA is TGTGCCAGCAGTGAATCGGGAACCCTCCACTTT.

In this sample, this clone turned up once. J is TRBJ1-6 and V is TRBV5-1; 8 bases are shared with TRBD1. Germline CDR1 is SGHRS and CDR2 is YFSETQ. V shed 4 bases and J 10 bases; nucleotides not matched to a gene: 13. This CDR3 contains 16 residues. As DNA, the CDR3 is TGCGCCAGCAGCCCCAGCCCGACAGGGGAAAGGTCACCCCTCCACTTT. Translating it yields CASSPSPTGERSPLHF.

This clone was observed once. The chain employs TRBV12-3 or TRBV12-4 and TRBJ1-1, with 10 bases lining up with TRBD1. With V trimmed by 5 bases and J by 5 bases, 2 bases remained unmatched. The CDR3 length is 13 residues. As DNA, the CDR3 is TGTGCCAGCAGTCCGGGACAGGGGACTGAAGCTTTCTTT. This encodes CASSPGQGTEAFF.

The J gene is TRBJ1-1, the V gene TRBV9, with unresolved D. V lost 2 bases and J lost 5, with 10 bases in between. This CDR3 region has 13 residues. CDR1 SGDLS and CDR2 YYNGEE come from the germline V gene. In DNA form, the CDR3 reads TGTGCCAGCAGCGTGGAACGGGGAACTGAAGCTTTCTTT. This translates into CASSVERGTEAFF.

The chain recombines TRBV4-3 with TRBJ2-7; 10 positions agree with TRBD2. Trimming took 0 bases from V and 4 from J; bases not matched to a gene: 15. The CDR3 covers 19 residues. Germline CDR1 and CDR2: LGHNA and YSLEER. CDR3 protein: CASSQDHLERGGLMYEQYF. The CDR3 coding sequence is TGCGCCAGCAGCCAAGATCACCTAGAGCGGGGGGGCTTAATGTACGAGCAGTACTTC.

The V and J genes are TRBV6-5 and TRBJ1-1; D uncertain. Trimming removed 0 bases from V and 2 bases from J, with 10 bases in between. This CDR3 has 15 amino acids. CDR1 is MNHEY, CDR2 SVGAGI, per germline. CDR3 DNA sequence: TGTGCCAGCAGTTACTCGTCTGCAGGTAACACTGAAGCTTTCTTT. It codes for CASSYSSAGNTEAFF.

This chain joins TRBV28 and TRBJ2-1; the match to TRBD2 covers 7 bases. Losses at the gene ends were 4 bases for V and 1 base for J; bases not matched to a gene: 7. CDR1 is MDHEN, CDR2 SYDVKM, per germline. This CDR3 spans 16 amino acids. In nucleotides, the CDR3 is TGTGCCAGCAGTTCCGCTAAGCGGGGTTCCTACAATGAGCAGTTCTTC. Its protein product is CASSSAKRGSYNEQFF.

The rearrangement links TRBV13 to TRBJ1-4; the D gene is possibly TRBD1 (6 bases). In germline, CDR1 is PRHDT, CDR2 FYEKMQ (reference sequence). With 3 bases removed from V and 7 bases from J, the gap between germline ends came to 15 bases. The CDR3 extends over 15 amino acids. The DNA of the CDR3 is TGTGCCAGCAGCTTCCAGGGGCAGGGCGGTGAAAAACTGTTTTTT. Translating gives CASSFQGQGGEKLFF. The variable domain in full, completed from reference TRBV13 and TRBJ1-4, reads AAGVIQSPRHLIKEKRETATLKCYPIPRHDTVYWYQQGPGQDPQFLISFYEKMQSDKGSIPDRFSAQQFSDYHSELNMSSLELGDSALYFCASSFQGQGGEKLFFGSGTQLSVL.